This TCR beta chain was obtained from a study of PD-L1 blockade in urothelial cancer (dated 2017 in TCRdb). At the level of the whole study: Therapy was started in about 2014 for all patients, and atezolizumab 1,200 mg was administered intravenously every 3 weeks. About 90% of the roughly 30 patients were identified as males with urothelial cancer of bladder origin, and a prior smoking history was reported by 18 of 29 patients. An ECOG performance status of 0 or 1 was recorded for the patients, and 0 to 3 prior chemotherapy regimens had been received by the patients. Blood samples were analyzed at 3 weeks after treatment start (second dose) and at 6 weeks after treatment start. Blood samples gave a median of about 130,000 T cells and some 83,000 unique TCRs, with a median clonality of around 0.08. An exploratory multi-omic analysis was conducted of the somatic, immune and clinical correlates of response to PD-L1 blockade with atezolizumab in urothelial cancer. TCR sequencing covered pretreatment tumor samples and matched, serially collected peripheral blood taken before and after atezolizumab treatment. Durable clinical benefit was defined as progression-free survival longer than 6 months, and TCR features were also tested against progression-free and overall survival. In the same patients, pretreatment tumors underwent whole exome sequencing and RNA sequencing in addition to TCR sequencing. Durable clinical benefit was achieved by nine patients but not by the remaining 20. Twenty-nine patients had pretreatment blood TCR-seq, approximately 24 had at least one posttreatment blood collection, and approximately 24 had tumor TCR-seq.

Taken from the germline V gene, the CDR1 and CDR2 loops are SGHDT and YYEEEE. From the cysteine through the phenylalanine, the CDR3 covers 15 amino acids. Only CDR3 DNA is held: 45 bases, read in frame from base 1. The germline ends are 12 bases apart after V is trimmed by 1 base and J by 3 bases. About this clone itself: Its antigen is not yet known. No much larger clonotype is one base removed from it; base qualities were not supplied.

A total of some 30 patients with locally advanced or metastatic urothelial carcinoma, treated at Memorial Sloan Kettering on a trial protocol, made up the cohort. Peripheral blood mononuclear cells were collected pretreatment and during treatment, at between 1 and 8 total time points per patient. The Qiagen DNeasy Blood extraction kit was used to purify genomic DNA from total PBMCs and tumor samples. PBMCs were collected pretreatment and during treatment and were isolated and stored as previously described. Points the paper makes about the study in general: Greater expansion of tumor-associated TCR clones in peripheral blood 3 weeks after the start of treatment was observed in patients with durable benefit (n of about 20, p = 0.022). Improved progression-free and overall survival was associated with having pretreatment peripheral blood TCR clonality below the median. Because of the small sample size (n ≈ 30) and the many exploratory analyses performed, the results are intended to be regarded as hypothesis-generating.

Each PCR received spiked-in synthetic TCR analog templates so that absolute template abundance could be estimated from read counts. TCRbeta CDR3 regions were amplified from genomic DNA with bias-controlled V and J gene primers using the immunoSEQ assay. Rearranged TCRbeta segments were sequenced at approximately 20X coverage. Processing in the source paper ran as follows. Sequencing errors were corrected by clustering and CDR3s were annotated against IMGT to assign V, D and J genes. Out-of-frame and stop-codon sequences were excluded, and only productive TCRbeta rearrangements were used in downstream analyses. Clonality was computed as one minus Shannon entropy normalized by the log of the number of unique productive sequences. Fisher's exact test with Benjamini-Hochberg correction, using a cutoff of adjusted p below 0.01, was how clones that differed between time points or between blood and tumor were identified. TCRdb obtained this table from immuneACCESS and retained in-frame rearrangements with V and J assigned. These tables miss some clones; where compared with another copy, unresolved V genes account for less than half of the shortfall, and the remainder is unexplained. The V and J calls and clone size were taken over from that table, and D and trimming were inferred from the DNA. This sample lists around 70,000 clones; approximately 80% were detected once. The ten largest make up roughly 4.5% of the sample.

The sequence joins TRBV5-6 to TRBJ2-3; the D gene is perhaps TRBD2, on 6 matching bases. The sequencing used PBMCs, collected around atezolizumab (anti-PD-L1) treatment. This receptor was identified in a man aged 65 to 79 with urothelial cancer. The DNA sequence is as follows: TGTGCCAGCAGCTTGCCGGGAGTCAGAACAGATACGCAGTATTTT. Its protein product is CASSLPGVRTDTQYF. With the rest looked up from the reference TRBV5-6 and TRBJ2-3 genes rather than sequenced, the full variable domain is DAGVTQSPTHLIKTRGQQVTLRCSPKSGHDTVSWYQQALGQGPQFIFQYYEEEERQRGNFPDRFSGHQFPNYSSELNVNALLLGDSALYLCASSLPGVRTDTQYFGPGTRLTVL.